Listed below are T cell receptor beta chains from one sample, sequenced in a study of T cell responses to AZD1222 COVID-19 vaccine. Profiling relied on immunoSEQ multiplex PCR, and the TCRdb table lists in-frame clones only, not all of them. The sample includes 150,000 or so clones, 88% of them seen just once. The sequences come from peripheral blood, collected on day 0 of AZD1222 vaccination. Source of these receptors: an adult in good health. CDR3s include the opening cysteine and the closing phenylalanine or tryptophan. Fields, in order: V gene, J gene, D gene, CDR3 protein, CDR3 DNA. A D gene is named only where the DNA matches it firmly.

TRBV18	TRBJ1-6	.	CASSNSNNSPLHF	TGTGCCAGCTCAAATTCAAATAATTCACCCCTCCACTTT
TRBV10-3	TRBJ1-2	TRBD1	CAISSTGTGGAGMGNYGYTF	TGTGCCATCAGTAGCACCGGGACAGGGGGCGCGGGAATGGGTAACTATGGCTACACCTTC
TRBV10-3	TRBJ2-1	.	CAISGVDEQFF	TGTGCCATCAGTGGGGTGGATGAGCAGTTCTTC
TRBV7-8	TRBJ1-2	TRBD1	CASSSGTVNYGYTF	TGTGCCAGCAGCTCAGGGACAGTTAACTATGGCTACACCTTC
TRBV28	TRBJ2-3	TRBD2	CASSLPGTSVQGTQYF	TGTGCCAGCAGTTTGCCCGGGACTAGCGTCCAGGGTACGCAGTATTTT
TRBV2	TRBJ2-3	TRBD2	CASSDGGANTDTQYF	TGTGCCAGCAGTGACGGGGGGGCTAACACAGATACGCAGTATTTT
TRBV24-1	TRBJ2-1	TRBD2	CATGKGGGNPNEQFF	TGTGCCACCGGTAAGGGCGGGGGGAACCCCAATGAGCAGTTCTTC
TRBV7-2	TRBJ1-1	.	CASSSGQLTEAFF	TGTGCCAGCAGCTCCGGACAGCTCACTGAAGCTTTCTTT
TRBV9	TRBJ1-5	.	CASSVGGGTSNQPQHF	TGTGCCAGCAGCGTTGGGGGTGGGACAAGCAATCAGCCCCAGCATTTT
TRBV28	TRBJ1-2	.	CASSSPVGRSLYGYTF	TGTGCCAGCAGTTCCCCGGTCGGCAGGTCGCTCTATGGCTACACCTTC